This T cell receptor beta chain was captured in a study of cytomegalovirus exposure and HLA in healthy donors. Regarding the study as a whole: Other equally common chains were less clonally expanded than HLA-associated TCR beta chains, a later analysis showed. An ancestry cluster, one associated with Asian ancestry, reportedly showed fewer N-insertions than the roughly 700-donor mean in a later analysis.

The PCR was carried out with 60 Vbeta primers and 13 Jbeta primers. Sequencing used immunoSEQ multiplex PCR; TCRdb keeps in-frame clones, though not all of them. The sample has 180,000 or so clones, less than 80% seen once. With regard to this clone: What it binds is not known.

The sample consisted of PBMCs. The receptor was derived from a man younger than 35 in good health and CMV-seronegative.

CDR3 nucleotide sequence: TGTGCCAGCAGCCCCGACAGGGGCTATGGCTACACCTTC. Protein: CASSPDRGYGYTF. This chain uses TRBV7-2 with TRBJ1-2; 8 nucleotides agree with TRBD1. Germline-derived CDR1 and CDR2 are SGHTA and FQGNSA. The CDR3 length is 13 residues. V shed 5 bases, J shed 4 bases, and the junction held 3 bases outside the gene matches. The full variable domain, its missing parts supplied by reference TRBV7-2 and TRBJ1-2, is GAGVSQSPSNKVTEKGKDVELRCDPISGHTALYWYRQSLGQGLEFLIYFQGNSAPDKSGLPSDRFSAERTGGSVSTLTIQRTQQEDSAVYLCASSPDRGYGYTFGSGTRLTVV.